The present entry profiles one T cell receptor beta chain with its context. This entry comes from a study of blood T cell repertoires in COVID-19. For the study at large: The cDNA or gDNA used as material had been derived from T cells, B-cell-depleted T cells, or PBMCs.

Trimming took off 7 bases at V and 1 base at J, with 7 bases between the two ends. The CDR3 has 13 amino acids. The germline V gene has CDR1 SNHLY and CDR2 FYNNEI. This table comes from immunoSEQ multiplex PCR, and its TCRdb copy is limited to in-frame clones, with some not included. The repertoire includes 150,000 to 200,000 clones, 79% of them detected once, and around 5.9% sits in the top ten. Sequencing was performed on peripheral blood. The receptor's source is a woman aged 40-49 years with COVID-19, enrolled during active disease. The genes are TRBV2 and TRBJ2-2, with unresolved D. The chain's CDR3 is CASKRLNTGELFF. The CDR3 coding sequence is TGTGCCAGCAAGAGGCTGAACACCGGGGAGCTGTTTTTT.